There are a few counts of the clone carrying this T cell receptor (beta chain). Antigen unknown. The CDR3 length is 13 residues. Trimming pared 7 bases from V and 5 bases from J, leaving 14 bases between. Germline V gene lookup returns CDR1 SEHNR and CDR2 FQNEAQ (reference sequence). The sample belongs to a study of T-cell memory formation after mild COVID-19. Using constant-segment primers, 5'RACE produced TCR alpha and TCR beta cDNA libraries carrying sample barcodes and UMIs. TCRdb ran MiXCR on the 5' RACE reads and lists one entry per CDR3 protein. This sample yields fewer than 700,000 distinct CDR3 sequences, of which 20% to 25% are seen a single time; around 9.2% belongs to the top ten. Study-wide results and limits: Clones that contracted from day 15 to 85 were balanced CD4/CD8, while later expanders leaned CD4+. Some responding clones appeared in pre-infection memory, suggesting cross-reactive memory joined. CD8+ contracting clones occupied EMRA, while CD4+ ones occupied mainly CM and EM.

This clonotype originated in an adult woman who had mild COVID-19 (a few samples of this study predate the infection). Cell type and time point are not known. The chain has TRBV7-9 and TRBJ1-2, with D perhaps TRBD1 (6 bases). Material for sequencing was PBMCs or a T cell subset sorted from them (not recorded which). For the CDR3, the DNA is TGTGCCAGCAAAGATTCAGGGGAATATGGCTACACCTTC. This sequence encodes CASKDSGEYGYTF.